Listed below are T cell receptor beta chains from one sample, sequenced in a study of blood T cell repertoires in COVID-19. TCRdb's table, derived via immunoSEQ multiplex PCR, lists solely in-frame clones and lacks some. The sample comprises some 180,000 clones, 83% of which are singletons, and approximately 2% rests with the top ten. The material sequenced was peripheral blood. Every receptor here comes from an elderly woman with acute or convalescent COVID-19. CDR3s include the opening cysteine and the closing phenylalanine or tryptophan. Fields, in order: J gene, D gene, V gene, clone size, CDR3 protein, CDR3 DNA. A D gene is named only where the DNA matches it firmly. Clone size is not always given. Where it is, it says once, few, many or a class for expanded clones.

j_call: TRBJ1-1; d_call: TRBD1; v_call: TRBV27; clone_size: -; cdr3_aa: CASRVDRGWGNTEAFF; cdr3_nt: TGTGCCAGCCGGGTGGACAGGGGTTGGGGGAACACTGAAGCTTTCTTT
j_call: TRBJ2-5; d_call: -; v_call: TRBV11-2; clone_size: -; cdr3_aa: CASSFGASWETQYF; cdr3_nt: TGTGCCAGCAGCTTCGGAGCCTCATGGGAGACCCAGTACTTC
j_call: TRBJ1-2; d_call: TRBD1; v_call: TRBV5-1; clone_size: few; cdr3_aa: CASRLQGASRYGYTF; cdr3_nt: TGCGCCAGCAGGTTACAGGGGGCTAGTAGATATGGCTACACCTTC
j_call: TRBJ2-7; d_call: TRBD2; v_call: TRBV19; clone_size: -; cdr3_aa: CASSIIGGGEQYF; cdr3_nt: TGTGCCAGTAGCATTATCGGGGGAGGGGAGCAGTACTTC
j_call: TRBJ2-5; d_call: TRBD1; v_call: TRBV19; clone_size: -; cdr3_aa: CASTGTGVETQYF; cdr3_nt: TGTGCCAGTACCGGGACAGGGGTGGAGACCCAGTACTTC
j_call: TRBJ2-5; d_call: -; v_call: TRBV4-1; clone_size: -; cdr3_aa: CASSQVLGPGGETQYF; cdr3_nt: TGCGCCAGCAGCCAAGTCCTGGGGCCGGGCGGAGAGACCCAGTACTTC
j_call: TRBJ1-2; d_call: -; v_call: TRBV6-5; clone_size: -; cdr3_aa: CASSSGYGYTF; cdr3_nt: TGTGCCAGCAGTTCAGGCTATGGCTACACCTTC
j_call: TRBJ1-5; d_call: TRBD1; v_call: TRBV19; clone_size: -; cdr3_aa: CASSIELQGANQPQHF; cdr3_nt: TGTGCCAGTAGTATAGAACTACAGGGGGCGAATCAGCCCCAGCATTTT
j_call: TRBJ2-3; d_call: -; v_call: TRBV4-1; clone_size: -; cdr3_aa: CASSQEYRKTDTQYF; cdr3_nt: TGCGCCAGCAGCCAAGAATACAGGAAGACAGATACGCAGTATTTT
j_call: TRBJ1-1; d_call: -; v_call: TRBV27; clone_size: -; cdr3_aa: CASSFGLNTEAFF; cdr3_nt: TGTGCCAGCAGTTTCGGGTTGAACACTGAAGCTTTCTTT
j_call: TRBJ1-6; d_call: TRBD1; v_call: TRBV5-6; clone_size: -; cdr3_aa: CASSSGQGDSPLHF; cdr3_nt: TGTGCCAGCAGCTCGGGACAGGGTGATTCACCCCTCCACTTT
j_call: TRBJ2-5; d_call: -; v_call: TRBV4-2; clone_size: -; cdr3_aa: CASSQVRGLETQYF; cdr3_nt: TGTGCCAGCAGCCAAGTACGAGGGCTCGAGACCCAGTACTTC
j_call: TRBJ1-5; d_call: -; v_call: TRBV7-8; clone_size: -; cdr3_aa: CASSPTRHQPQHF; cdr3_nt: TGTGCCAGCAGCCCCACGCGGCATCAGCCCCAGCATTTT
j_call: TRBJ2-1; d_call: -; v_call: TRBV27; clone_size: -; cdr3_aa: CASSDHSAEIGNEQFF; cdr3_nt: TGTGCCAGCTCCGATCACTCGGCGGAGATTGGTAATGAGCAGTTCTTC
j_call: TRBJ2-7; d_call: -; v_call: TRBV5-1; clone_size: many; cdr3_aa: CASSFGGLGYEQYF; cdr3_nt: TGCGCCAGCAGCTTTGGAGGGCTGGGCTACGAGCAGTACTTC
j_call: TRBJ2-7; d_call: TRBD2; v_call: TRBV9; clone_size: -; cdr3_aa: CASSPGAGVRYEQYF; cdr3_nt: TGTGCCAGCAGCCCCGGGGCGGGAGTTCGATACGAGCAGTACTTC
j_call: TRBJ2-2; d_call: -; v_call: TRBV5-8; clone_size: few; cdr3_aa: CASSFDQRSRSGELFF; cdr3_nt: TGTGCCAGCAGCTTCGATCAGAGGTCACGGTCCGGGGAGCTGTTTTTT